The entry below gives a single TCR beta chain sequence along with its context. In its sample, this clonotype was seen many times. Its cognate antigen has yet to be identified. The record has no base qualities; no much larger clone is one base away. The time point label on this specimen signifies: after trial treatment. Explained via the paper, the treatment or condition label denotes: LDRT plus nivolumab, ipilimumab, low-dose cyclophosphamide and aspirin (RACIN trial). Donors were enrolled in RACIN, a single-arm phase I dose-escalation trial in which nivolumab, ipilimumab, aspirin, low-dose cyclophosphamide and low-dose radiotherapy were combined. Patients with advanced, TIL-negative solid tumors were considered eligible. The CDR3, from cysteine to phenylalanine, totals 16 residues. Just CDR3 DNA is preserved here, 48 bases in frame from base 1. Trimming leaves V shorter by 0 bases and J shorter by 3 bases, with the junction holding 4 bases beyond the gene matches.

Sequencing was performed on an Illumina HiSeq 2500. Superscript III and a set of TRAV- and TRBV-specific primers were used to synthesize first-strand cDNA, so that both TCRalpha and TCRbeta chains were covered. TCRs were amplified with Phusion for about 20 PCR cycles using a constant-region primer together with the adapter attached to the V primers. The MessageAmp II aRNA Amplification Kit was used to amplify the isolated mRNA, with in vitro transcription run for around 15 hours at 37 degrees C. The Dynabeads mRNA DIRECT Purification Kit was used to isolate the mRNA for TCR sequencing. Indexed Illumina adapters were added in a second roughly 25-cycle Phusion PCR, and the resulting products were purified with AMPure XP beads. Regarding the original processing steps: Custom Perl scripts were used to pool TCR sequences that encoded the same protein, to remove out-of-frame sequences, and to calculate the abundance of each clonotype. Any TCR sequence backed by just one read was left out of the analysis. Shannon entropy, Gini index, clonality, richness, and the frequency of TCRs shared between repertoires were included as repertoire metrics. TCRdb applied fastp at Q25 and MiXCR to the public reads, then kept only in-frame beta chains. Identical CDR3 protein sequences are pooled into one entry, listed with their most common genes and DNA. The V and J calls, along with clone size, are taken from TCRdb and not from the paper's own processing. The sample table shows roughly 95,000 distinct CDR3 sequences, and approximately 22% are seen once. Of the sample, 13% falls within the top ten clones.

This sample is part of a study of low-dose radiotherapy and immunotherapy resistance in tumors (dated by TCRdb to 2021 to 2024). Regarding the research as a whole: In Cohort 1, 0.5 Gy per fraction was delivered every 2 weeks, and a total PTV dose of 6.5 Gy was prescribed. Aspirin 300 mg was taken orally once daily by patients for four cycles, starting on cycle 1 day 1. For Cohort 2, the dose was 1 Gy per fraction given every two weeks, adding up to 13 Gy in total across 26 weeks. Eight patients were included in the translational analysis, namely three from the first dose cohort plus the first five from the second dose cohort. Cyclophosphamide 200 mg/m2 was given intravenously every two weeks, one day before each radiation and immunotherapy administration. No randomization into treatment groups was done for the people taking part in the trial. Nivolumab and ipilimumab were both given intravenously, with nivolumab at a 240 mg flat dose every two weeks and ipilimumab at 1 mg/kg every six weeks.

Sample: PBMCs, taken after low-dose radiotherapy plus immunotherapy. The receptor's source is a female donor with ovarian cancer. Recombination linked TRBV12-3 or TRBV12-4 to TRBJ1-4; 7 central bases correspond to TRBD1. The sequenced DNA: TGTGCCAGCAGTTTAGCGCGGACAGGCGCTAATGAAAAACTGTTTTTT. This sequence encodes CASSLARTGANEKLFF.